A selection of T cell receptor beta chains follows, all from one sample in a study of blood T cell repertoires in COVID-19. Data came from immunoSEQ multiplex PCR; TCRdb stores just in-frame clones and leaves some out. The sample shows about 84,000 clones, about 83% of them seen only once. Sequenced sample: peripheral blood. Receptor source: a man older than 75 with active or convalescent COVID-19. The CDR3 runs from the conserved cysteine through the conserved F or W. Fields, in order: D gene, V gene, J gene, clone size, CDR3 DNA, CDR3 protein. A D gene is named only where the DNA matches it firmly. Where a row states a size, it is once, few, many or the class of an expanded clone; other rows omit it.

D: .; V: TRBV29-1; J: TRBJ1-2; size: .; DNA: TGCAGCGTTGTGGCAGGTGCCTATGGCTACACCTTC; CDR3: CSVVAGAYGYTF
D: TRBD2; V: TRBV11-2; J: TRBJ2-1; size: .; DNA: TGTGCCAGCTCCAAAGCGGGAGGCTACAATGAGCAGTTCTTC; CDR3: CASSKAGGYNEQFF
D: TRBD2; V: TRBV5-6; J: TRBJ2-5; size: .; DNA: TGTGCCAGCAGCTTGGCCGGGACTAGCGGTCTTTTCCAAGAGACCCAGTACTTC; CDR3: CASSLAGTSGLFQETQYF
D: .; V: TRBV25-1; J: TRBJ1-6; size: few; DNA: TGTGCCAGCAGTTCCGCGGAAAGCTCCTATAATTCACCCCTCCACTTT; CDR3: CASSSAESSYNSPLHF
D: .; V: TRBV9; J: TRBJ1-1; size: .; DNA: .; CDR3: CVPAASGTGRSEAFF
D: .; V: TRBV7-2; J: TRBJ2-1; size: .; DNA: TGTGCCAGCAGCCTGGACTTGACCTACAATGAGCAGTTCTTC; CDR3: CASSLDLTYNEQFF
D: .; V: TRBV30; J: TRBJ1-2; size: once; DNA: TGTGCCTGGAATTCGGGAATTACTGGGGATGTCTACACCTTC; CDR3: CAWNSGITGDVYTF
D: .; V: TRBV30; J: TRBJ1-1; size: .; DNA: TGTGCCTGGAGTCCGAGTCCGAGGGCGGCGAACACTGAAGCTTTCTTT; CDR3: CAWSPSPRAANTEAFF
D: .; V: TRBV5-5; J: TRBJ2-5; size: .; DNA: TGTGCCAGCAGCTTGGTTGCCAGGGCTATCCAAGAGACCCAGTACTTC; CDR3: CASSLVARAIQETQYF
D: .; V: TRBV4-3; J: TRBJ2-5; size: once; DNA: TGCGCCAGCAGCCAAGATGGGGGCCCCCAAGAGACCCAGTACTTC; CDR3: CASSQDGGPQETQYF
D: TRBD1; V: TRBV10-3; J: TRBJ1-1; size: .; DNA: TGTGCCATCAGTGGGGGACAGGTCATGAACACTGAAGCTTTCTTT; CDR3: CAISGGQVMNTEAFF
D: .; V: TRBV5-1; J: TRBJ2-7; size: .; DNA: TGCGCCAGCAGCTTGCTCGTTTCTTCCTACGAGCAGTACTTC; CDR3: CASSLLVSSYEQYF
D: .; V: TRBV7-8; J: TRBJ1-6; size: .; DNA: TGTGCCAGCAGCGGAAGGGGCTACAGGGCTTCTAATTCACCCCTCCACTTT; CDR3: CASSGRGYRASNSPLHF
D: TRBD1; V: TRBV6-6; J: TRBJ1-6; size: .; DNA: TGTGCCAGTAGGACAGGCCGAACTACTAATTCACCCCTCCACTTT; CDR3: CASRTGRTTNSPLHF
D: .; V: TRBV5-6; J: TRBJ1-4; size: once; DNA: TGTGCCAGCAGCTTGCACGGGTACGCAACTAATGAAAAACTGTTTTTT; CDR3: CASSLHGYATNEKLFF
D: .; V: TRBV3-1/TRBV3-2; J: TRBJ1-4; size: once; DNA: TGTGCCAGCAGCCAAGAGGGGCAGGGAGGAGATTGGGGTGAAAAACTGTTTTTT; CDR3: CASSQEGQGGDWGEKLFF
D: TRBD2; V: TRBV19; J: TRBJ2-5; size: .; DNA: TGTGCCAGTAGTATCGGGGCTAGCGGGAGCCCATACCAAGAGACCCAGTACTTC; CDR3: CASSIGASGSPYQETQYF
D: .; V: TRBV24-1; J: TRBJ1-4; size: .; DNA: TGTGCCACCAGTGATGAGGACTGCCTAAATAATGAAAAACTGTTTTTT; CDR3: CATSDEDCLNNEKLFF